The present T cell receptor (beta chain) was sequenced within a study of blood T cell repertoires in COVID-19. Overall study context: Sources were T cells, B-cell-depleted T cells, or PBMCs; the material itself was cDNA or gDNA.

Data came from immunoSEQ multiplex PCR; TCRdb stores just in-frame clones and leaves some out. The sample consists of roughly 98,000 clones, 70% to 90% of them appearing once. This CDR3 region has 16 residues. This TCR was recovered from a woman in her 70s with active or convalescent COVID-19. Sequenced sample: peripheral blood. V gene TRBV21-1 combines with J gene TRBJ1-1; the D call of TRBD1 is as the table states it, not checked on the DNA. TRBV21-1 is termed a pseudogene. CDR3 region: CASSKLKGQVNTEAFF. CDR3 coding DNA: TGTGCCAGCAGCAAACTCAAAGGACAGGTGAACACTGAAGCTTTCTTT.